This is a list of T cell receptor beta chains from one sample in a study of CD8 T cells in Susac syndrome. TCRdb reanalysed the immunoSEQ multiplex PCR reads using MiXCR and keeps one entry per CDR3 protein. Here the sample spans approximately 300,000 distinct CDR3 sequences, roughly 85% being singletons. The specimen was CD8+ T cells from PBMCs. These receptors all come from a human donor with multiple sclerosis. The CDR3 runs from the conserved cysteine through the conserved F or W. Each record gives: clone size, J gene, D gene, V gene, CDR3 protein, CDR3 DNA. The D gene is left open where the match is weak. For some rows the clone size is stated as once, few or many, or as a class when expanded; others skip it.

>NA|TRBJ2-7|TRBD2|TRBV20-1
CSARDTSGYSAYEQYF
TGCAGTGCTAGAGATACTAGCGGGTACAGTGCCTACGAGCAGTACTTC
>NA|TRBJ2-3|TRBD1|TRBV4-3
CASSHVDRPGQSTDTQYF
TGCGCCAGCAGCCATGTTGACCGCCCGGGACAGAGCACAGATACGCAGTATTTT
>few|TRBJ2-7|TRBD2|TRBV5-1
CASSLGSGDYEQYF
TGCGCCAGCAGCTTGGGTAGCGGGGACTACGAGCAGTACTTC
>NA|TRBJ1-1|TRBD1|TRBV6-2/TRBV6-3
CASSYSDRGPEAFF
TGTGCCAGCAGTTACTCGGACAGGGGCCCTGAAGCTTTCTTT
>few|TRBJ2-2|NA|TRBV19
CASSIDGTGELFF
TGTGCCAGTAGTATAGACGGCACCGGGGAGCTGTTTTTT
>NA|TRBJ2-5|TRBD2|TRBV29-1
CSVWEGSGETQYF
TGCAGCGTTTGGGAGGGGTCAGGGGAGACCCAGTACTTC
>NA|TRBJ1-1|NA|TRBV5-1
CASSLEQFNTEAFF
TGCGCCAGCAGCTTGGAACAGTTTAACACTGAAGCTTTCTTT
>NA|TRBJ1-1|NA|TRBV28
CASSLVKNTEAFF
TGTGCCAGCAGTTTAGTGAAGAACACTGAAGCTTTCTTT
>NA|TRBJ2-5|TRBD2|TRBV20-1
CSASPLLAGDLGETQYF
TGCAGTGCTAGCCCCTTGCTAGCGGGTGACCTCGGGGAGACCCAGTACTTC
>NA|TRBJ1-5|TRBD1|TRBV28
CASSGTGAREAQHF
TGTGCCAGCAGCGGGACAGGCGCCCGGGAAGCCCAGCATTTT
>few|TRBJ2-7|NA|TRBV7-8
CASSPPATATYEQYF
TGTGCCAGCAGCCCCCCGGCTACTGCTACCTATGAGCAGTACTTC
>NA|TRBJ2-5|TRBD1|TRBV12-3/TRBV12-4
CASSSGQAAGETQYF
TGTGCCAGCAGTTCCGGACAGGCGGCTGGGGAGACCCAGTACTTC
>NA|TRBJ2-7|TRBD1|TRBV6-2/TRBV6-3
CASSSDRAYEQYF
TGTGCCAGCAGCTCAGACAGGGCCTACGAGCAGTACTTC
>few|TRBJ2-7|TRBD1|TRBV11-2
CASSLVPGQFSYEQYF
TGTGCCAGCAGCTTAGTACCGGGACAGTTCTCCTACGAGCAGTACTTC
>NA|TRBJ2-1|NA|TRBV6-2/TRBV6-3
CASSYSTQRSYNEQFF
TGTGCCAGCAGTTACTCGACCCAGCGCTCCTACAATGAGCAGTTCTTC
>NA|TRBJ2-2|NA|TRBV29-1
CSLQGGTGELFF
TGCAGCCTGCAGGGGGGCACCGGGGAGCTGTTTTTT
>NA|TRBJ2-4|NA|TRBV28
CASSLSGGSGEAIQYF
TGTGCCAGCAGCCTAAGCGGTGGGTCAGGGGAGGCCATTCAGTACTTC
>NA|TRBJ2-3|NA|TRBV4-3
CASSQKVGGTDTQYF
TGCGCCAGCAGCCAAAAGGTGGGGGGCACAGATACGCAGTATTTT
>NA|TRBJ2-5|NA|TRBV11-3
CASSPGNQETQYF
TGTGCCAGCAGCCCCGGGAACCAAGAGACCCAGTACTTC
>once|TRBJ2-1|NA|TRBV28
CASTPLSGTTYNEQFF
TGTGCCAGCACCCCCTTATCCGGGACAACCTACAATGAGCAGTTCTTC
>NA|TRBJ1-2|TRBD1|TRBV7-4
CASSLLSLRRTQKTGDGYTF
TGTGCCAGCAGCTTACTATCCCTCCGTCGGACCCAAAAAACAGGGGATGGCTACACCTTC
>NA|TRBJ1-1|NA|TRBV24-1
CATSAGREGNTEAFF
TGTGCCACCAGTGCCGGGAGGGAGGGTAACACTGAAGCTTTCTTT
>NA|TRBJ1-2|NA|TRBV27
CASSLSGHYGYTF
TGTGCCAGCAGTTTATCGGGTCACTATGGCTACACCTTC
>NA|TRBJ2-2|NA|TRBV5-6
CASRPSNTGELFF
TGTGCCAGCAGGCCCTCGAACACCGGGGAGCTGTTTTTT
>NA|TRBJ2-5|NA|TRBV4-1
CASSHRGTQYF
TGCGCCAGCAGCCACCGAGGGACCCAGTACTTC
>NA|TRBJ2-7|TRBD1|TRBV28
CASSQTGGTYEQYF
TGTGCCAGCAGCCAGACAGGGGGGACCTACGAGCAGTACTTC
>few|TRBJ2-7|NA|TRBV28
CASSLSRGLYEQYF
TGTGCCAGCAGTTTATCTAGGGGATTATACGAGCAGTACTTC
>NA|TRBJ2-7|NA|TRBV11-3
CASSLGFTYEQYF
TGTGCCAGCAGCTTAGGCTTTACCTACGAGCAGTACTTC
>NA|TRBJ2-1|TRBD2|TRBV28
CASSSYQKAGDSYNEQFF
TGTGCCAGCAGTTCCTACCAAAAAGCGGGGGACTCCTACAATGAGCAGTTCTTC
>NA|TRBJ1-5|NA|TRBV6-6
CASSDLREIHQPQHF
TGTGCCAGCAGTGACCTCCGGGAAATTCATCAGCCCCAGCATTTT
>once|TRBJ2-1|TRBD2|TRBV20-1
CSAREIREANYNEQFF
TGCAGTGCTAGAGAAATCCGGGAGGCGAACTACAATGAGCAGTTCTTC